This TCR beta chain appears in the sequencing data of a study of human T cells and chemical hapten exposure. This clonotype appeared a few times. The V and J ends lost 5 bases and 6 bases respectively, with 24 bases between them. The CDR3 consists of 17 residues. CDR1 and CDR2 (germline): SGHDT, YYEEEE. The time point was: patch test 2, 6 weeks after DPC sensitization. The treatment is: therapeutic diphenylcyclopropenone sensitization with weekly scalp DPC. MiXCR, applied by TCRdb to the RACE reads, yields one record per CDR3 protein. The sample has approximately 110,000 distinct CDR3 sequences, roughly a tenth seen once; the top ten hold 3% to 4%.

V usage is TRBV5-6 and J usage is TRBJ1-5, with D tentatively TRBD1 (6 bases). The TCR comes from a woman in her thirties or forties with alopecia areata. Some clones in this sample may be carry-over from other donors' samples. The material was whole blood, obtained in connection with sensitization to the hapten diphenylcyclopropenone (DPC). The CDR3 nucleotides read TGTGCCAGCAGTTCCATGGGCGACTCCAGGGGAGGTCAGCCCCAGCATTTT. Translation: CASSSMGDSRGGQPQHF.